The present entry profiles one T cell receptor beta chain with its context. Its antigen is still unknown. No qualities accompany the bases; no much larger clone lies one base away. The CDR3 regions of human TCRbeta chains were analyzed by immunosequencing. In the original analysis: Repertoire TCRs were checked for matches against a reference library of SARS-CoV-2-specific TCRs that had been generated using the MIRA antigen-specificity platform. Breadth was defined as the fraction of unique TCRs that were SARS-CoV-2-associated. Depth was defined as the fraction of total T cells that were SARS-CoV-2-associated. Using the MIRA data, each spike-specific TCR was mapped to the spike region that the TCR reacts to and placed in a CD4 or CD8 class. Log10-transformed breadth and depth values were compared by one-way ANOVA with Sidak's multiple comparisons tests. Imported from immuneACCESS, the table was reduced by TCRdb to in-frame sequences with V and J called. These copies leave out some clones; in studies compared against another copy, an unresolved V gene accounts for under half, and the cause of the remainder is not known. V and J calls and clone size follow that table, whereas D and trimming were derived from the DNA. For this sample there are tens of thousands of clones; around nine tenths appear just once. The ten largest clones take up 18% of the sample.

The sample is drawn from a study of T cell responses to AZD1222 COVID-19 vaccine (dated by TCRdb to the early 2020s). Background on the whole study: TCR sequencing was performed for about 250 trial participants, of whom some 200 were given two doses of AZD1222 and about 25 were given two doses of MenACWY control vaccine. Trial participants were enrolled by age into subgroups of 18-55, 56-69 and 70-plus years, and roughly 160, 29 and 62 TCR-sequenced participants, respectively, were included in these subgroups.

V loses 1 base of germline sequence and J loses 0 bases, and the interval between the two ends is 10 bases. Per the germline V gene, SGHRS is the CDR1 and YFSETQ is the CDR2. There are 16 amino acids in the CDR3, from cysteine to phenylalanine inclusive. Only the CDR3 region is kept as DNA, spanning 48 bases read in frame from base 1. General study outcomes and caveats: No day 14 peak-response samples were available, so repertoires were characterized only after the peak T cell response. In the small 56-69-year group, the increase in depth fell short of significance, most likely because of low power. The whole spike protein was spanned by vaccine-associated CD4 TCRs, and dominant responses were seen in regions 160-218 and 743-854. Most participants were white British and females outnumbered males, and the authors suggested that clonal diversity may have been underestimated. Conclusions about previously exposed vaccinees are limited, since just a handful of AZD1222 recipients were seropositive for SARS-CoV-2 at baseline. After two AZD1222 doses, both the breadth and the depth of spike-specific TCRs were significantly higher than at day 0 and than in MenACWY recipients. Reportedly, almost half of the unique spike-specific TCRs recognized epitopes lying outside the regions that are mutated in the B.1.351 and B.1.1.7 variants.

This specimen's time point label, per the study, means: about 28 days (+/-7) after the second vaccine dose. AZD1222 recipients whose second dose came at about 4 weeks and those whose second dose came at about 12 weeks were combined into one group, since spike-specific TCR depth and breadth did not differ between the two schedules. Samples from vaccinated people were obtained from the UK trials COV001 and COV002, which included a single-blind randomized controlled phase 2/3 trial of AZD1222 (ChAdOx1 nCoV-19) in healthy adults. Trial participant PBMC samples were collected at day 0 and day 28 after the second dose for TCRbeta chain sequencing.

The sequence came from an adult who received the AZD1222 COVID-19 vaccine. This specimen consisted of peripheral blood, obtained 28 days after the second AZD1222 dose. The V gene is TRBV5-1 and the J gene is TRBJ1-4; the D gene assignment is ambiguous. DNA sequence: TGCGCCAGCAGCTTGAGGGTCCAGGCAACTAATGAAAAACTGTTTTTT. Its translation reads: CASSLRVQATNEKLFF.